The 6 T cell receptor beta chains given below trace back to one sample, sequenced in a study of metastatic and nonmetastatic thyroid tumors. Thyroid surgery took place with no prior treatment in any patient. TCRdb re-clonotyped the PCR reads via MiXCR. The data contain about 16,000 clones, approximately 28% of them singletons. Sequencing was performed on tumor tissue. These receptors came from a female donor with papillary thyroid cancer or a benign thyroid nodule (not recorded which). Some clones in this sample may be carry-over from other donors' samples.

This clone was seen a few times. V and J are TRBV6-1 and TRBJ2-5; the D gene is possibly TRBD2 (5 bases). The V gene's germline CDR1 is MNHNS and CDR2 SASEGT. Trimming cost V 6 bases and J 5 bases, with 13 bases left between them. The CDR3 runs 13 residues. The DNA of the CDR3 is TGTGCCAGCAGGGAGACGGAGGTGGAGACCCAGTACTTC. This codes for CASRETEVETQYF.

This clone has ten or more counts. This chain joins TRBV27 and TRBJ1-4; no reliable D call. Germline V gene sequence: CDR1 MNHEY, CDR2 SMNVEV (reference sequence). The V end lost 6 bases, the J end lost 0 bases, and 17 bases lay between the germline ends. The CDR3 covers 17 residues. CDR3 sequence: CASSPTPRGTTNEKLFF. The CDR3 nucleotides are TGTGCCAGCAGCCCTACCCCCCGGGGAACAACTAATGAAAAACTGTTTTTT.

Note on this clone: Being one base from a much bigger clone, this may be a read error. The J gene is TRBJ2-3, the V gene TRBV20-1; the D gene is possibly TRBD2 (5 bases). With 3 bases removed from V and 2 bases from J, the gap between germline ends came to 15 bases. Germline-derived CDR1 and CDR2 are DFQATT and SNEGSKA (reference sequence). This CDR3 has 15 amino acids. CDR3 sequence: CSASYSVRVTDTQYF. CDR3 sequence (DNA): TGCAGTGCTAGTTATAGCGTTAGGGTCACAGATACGCAGTATTTT.

This clone was counted ten times or more. The rearrangement links TRBV4-1 to TRBJ1-2, with a possible D match to TRBD1 (6 bases). Germline assignment: CDR1 MGHRA and CDR2 YSYEKL. The length of the CDR3 is 13 residues. The V and J ends lost 4 bases and 8 bases respectively, with 14 bases between them. CDR3 sequence reads: CASSLAGAGGYTF. The CDR3 DNA reads TGCGCCAGCAGCCTAGCGGGGGCTGGCGGCTACACCTTC.

The rearrangement joins TRBV30 to TRBJ2-7; no clear D. V was cut by 3 bases and J by 4 bases, with 13 bases left in between. CDR1 and CDR2 (germline): GTSNPN, SVGIG (reference sequence). This CDR3 is built from 13 residues. DNA of the CDR3: TGTGCCTGGAGGGCGGTAGGGCCGTACGAGCAGTACTTC. Amino acids: CAWRAVGPYEQYF.

Concerning this clone: The junction shows a germline mismatch at one end, possibly a read error. The chain combines TRBV18 with TRBJ1-1, with TRBD1 matching over 7 bases. Germline V gene sequence: CDR1 KGHSH, CDR2 LQKENI. This CDR3 comprises 14 residues. The CDR3 sequence is CSSSLDRLNTEAFF. The DNA for the CDR3 is TGTTCCAGCTCACTGGACAGGCTGAACACTGAAGCTTTCTTT.